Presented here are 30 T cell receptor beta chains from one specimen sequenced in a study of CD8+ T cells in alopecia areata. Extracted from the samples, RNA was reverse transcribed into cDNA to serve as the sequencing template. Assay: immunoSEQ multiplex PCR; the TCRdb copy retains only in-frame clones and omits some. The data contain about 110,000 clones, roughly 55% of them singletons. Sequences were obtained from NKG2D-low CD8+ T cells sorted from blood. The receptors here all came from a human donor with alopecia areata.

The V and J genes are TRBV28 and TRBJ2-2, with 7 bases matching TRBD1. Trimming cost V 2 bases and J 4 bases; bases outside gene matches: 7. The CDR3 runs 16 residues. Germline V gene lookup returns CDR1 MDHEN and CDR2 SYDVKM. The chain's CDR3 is CASSLEGAALTGELFF. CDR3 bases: TGTGCCAGCAGTTTAGAGGGGGCGGCCCTCACCGGGGAGCTGTTTTTT.

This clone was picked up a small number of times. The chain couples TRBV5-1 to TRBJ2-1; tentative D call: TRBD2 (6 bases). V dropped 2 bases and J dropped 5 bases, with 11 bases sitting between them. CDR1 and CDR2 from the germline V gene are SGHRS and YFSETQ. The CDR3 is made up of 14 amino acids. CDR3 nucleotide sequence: TGCGCCAGCAGCTTTTATGTAGCGGACAATGAGCAGTTCTTC. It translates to CASSFYVADNEQFF. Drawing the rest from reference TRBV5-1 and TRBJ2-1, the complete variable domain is KAGVTQTPRYLIKTRGQQVTLSCSPISGHRSVSWYQQTPGQGLQFLFEYFSETQRNKGNFPGRFSGRQFSNSRSEMNVSTLELGDSALYLCASSFYVADNEQFFGPGTRLTVL.

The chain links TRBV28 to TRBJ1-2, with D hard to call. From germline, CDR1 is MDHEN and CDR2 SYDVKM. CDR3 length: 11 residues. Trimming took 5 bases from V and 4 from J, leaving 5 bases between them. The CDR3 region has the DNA TGTGCCAGCAGTAGATCCTATGGCTACACCTTC. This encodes CASSRSYGYTF.

The CDR3 DNA is TGCGCCAGCAGCCAAGCGGAATCCTACGAGCAGTACTTC. Its translation: CASSQAESYEQYF. The chain joins TRBV4-1 to TRBJ2-7; D is undetermined. The CDR3 sequence is 13 residues long. Germline V CDR1 and CDR2: MGHRA, YSYEKL. Trimming shortened V by 1 base and J by 1 base, and 5 bases separated the two germline ends.

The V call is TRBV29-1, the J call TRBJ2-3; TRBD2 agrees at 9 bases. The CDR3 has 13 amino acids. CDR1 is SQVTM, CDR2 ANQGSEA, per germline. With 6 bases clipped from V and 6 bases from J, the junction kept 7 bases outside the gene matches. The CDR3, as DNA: TGCAGCGTAAAAGCGGGAGGTGGGGATACGCAGTATTTT. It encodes CSVKAGGGDTQYF.

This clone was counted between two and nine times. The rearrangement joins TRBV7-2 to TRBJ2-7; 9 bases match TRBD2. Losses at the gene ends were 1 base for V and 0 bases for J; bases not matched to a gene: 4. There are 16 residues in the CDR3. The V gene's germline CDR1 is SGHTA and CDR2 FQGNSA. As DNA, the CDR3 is TGTGCCAGCAGCTTAGATTCTAGCGGGGCCTCCTACGAGCAGTACTTC. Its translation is CASSLDSSGASYEQYF.

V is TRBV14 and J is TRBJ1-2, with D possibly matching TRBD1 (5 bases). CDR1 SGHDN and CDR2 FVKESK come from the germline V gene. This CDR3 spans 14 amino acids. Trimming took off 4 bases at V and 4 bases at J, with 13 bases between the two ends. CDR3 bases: TGTGCCAGCAGCCCCTCTGGGGGAATCTATGGCTACACCTTC. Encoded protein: CASSPSGGIYGYTF.

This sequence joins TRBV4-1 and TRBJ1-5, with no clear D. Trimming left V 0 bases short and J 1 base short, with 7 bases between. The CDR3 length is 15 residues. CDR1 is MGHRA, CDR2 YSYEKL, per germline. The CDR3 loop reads CASSQEPGSNQPQHF. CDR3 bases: TGCGCCAGCAGCCAAGAACCAGGAAGCAATCAGCCCCAGCATTTT.

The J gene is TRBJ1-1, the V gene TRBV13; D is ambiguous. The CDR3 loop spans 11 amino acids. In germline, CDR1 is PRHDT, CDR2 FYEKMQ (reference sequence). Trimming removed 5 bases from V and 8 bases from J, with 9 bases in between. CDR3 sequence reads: CASSPQREAFF. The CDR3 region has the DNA TGTGCCAGCAGCCCACAAAGGGAAGCTTTCTTT.

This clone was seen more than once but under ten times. CDR3 nucleotide sequence: TGTGCCAGCAGCTCTAACAATGAGCAGTTCTTC. Translation: CASSSNNEQFF. The V gene is TRBV28, the J gene TRBJ2-1; D unclear. The CDR3 consists of 11 residues. Trimming took 6 bases from V and 5 from J, leaving 5 bases between them. Germline CDR1 and CDR2: MDHEN and SYDVKM.

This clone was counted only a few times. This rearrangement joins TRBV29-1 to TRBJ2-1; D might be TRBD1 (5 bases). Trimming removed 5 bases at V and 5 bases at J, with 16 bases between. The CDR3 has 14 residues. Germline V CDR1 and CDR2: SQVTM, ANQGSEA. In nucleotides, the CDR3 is TGCAGCGTTTCGTGGGCAGGGTCCAACAATGAGCAGTTCTTC. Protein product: CSVSWAGSNNEQFF.

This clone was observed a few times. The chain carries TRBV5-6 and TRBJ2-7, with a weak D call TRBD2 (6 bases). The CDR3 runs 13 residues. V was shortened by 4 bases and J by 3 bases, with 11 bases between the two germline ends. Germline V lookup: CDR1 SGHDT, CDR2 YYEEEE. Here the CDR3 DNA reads TGTGCCAGCAGCCTGGGACTGAACTACGAGCAGTACTTC. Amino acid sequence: CASSLGLNYEQYF.

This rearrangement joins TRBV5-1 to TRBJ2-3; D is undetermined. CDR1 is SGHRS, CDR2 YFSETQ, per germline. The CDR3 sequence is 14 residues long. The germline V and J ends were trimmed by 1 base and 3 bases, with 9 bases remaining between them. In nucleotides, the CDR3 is TGCGCCAGCAGCTTGCTTTGGGCAACAGATACGCAGTATTTT. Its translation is CASSLLWATDTQYF.

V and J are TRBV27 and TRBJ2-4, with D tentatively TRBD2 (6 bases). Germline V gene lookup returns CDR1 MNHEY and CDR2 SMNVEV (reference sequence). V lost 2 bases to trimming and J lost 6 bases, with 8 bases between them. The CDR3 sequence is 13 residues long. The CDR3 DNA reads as TGTGCCAGCAGTTTACGGGGGTCAAACATTCAGTACTTC. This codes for CASSLRGSNIQYF.

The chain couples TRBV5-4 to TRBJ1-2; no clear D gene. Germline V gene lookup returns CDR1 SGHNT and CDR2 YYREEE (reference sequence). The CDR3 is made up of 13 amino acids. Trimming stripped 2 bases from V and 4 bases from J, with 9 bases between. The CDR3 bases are TGTGCCAGCAGCTTTAGGAACAGCTATGGCTACACCTTC. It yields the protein CASSFRNSYGYTF. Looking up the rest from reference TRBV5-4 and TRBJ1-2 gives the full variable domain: ETGVTQSPTHLIKTRGQQVTLRCSSQSGHNTVSWYQQALGQGPQFIFQYYREEENGRGNFPPRFSGLQFPNYSSELNVNALELDDSALYLCASSFRNSYGYTFGSGTRLTVV.

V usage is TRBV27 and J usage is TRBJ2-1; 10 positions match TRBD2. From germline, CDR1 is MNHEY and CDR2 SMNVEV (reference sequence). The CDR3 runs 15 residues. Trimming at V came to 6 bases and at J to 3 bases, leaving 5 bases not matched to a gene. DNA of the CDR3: TGTGCCAGCAGAGATATAGCGGGGGGCTACAATGAGCAGTTCTTC. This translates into CASRDIAGGYNEQFF.

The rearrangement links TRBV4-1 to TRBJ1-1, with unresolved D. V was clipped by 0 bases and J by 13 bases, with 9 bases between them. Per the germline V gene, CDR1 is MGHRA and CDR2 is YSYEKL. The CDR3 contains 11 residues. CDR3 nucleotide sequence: TGCGCCAGCAGCCAAGAGCGAGTTGTTTTCTTT. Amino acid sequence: CASSQERVVFF.

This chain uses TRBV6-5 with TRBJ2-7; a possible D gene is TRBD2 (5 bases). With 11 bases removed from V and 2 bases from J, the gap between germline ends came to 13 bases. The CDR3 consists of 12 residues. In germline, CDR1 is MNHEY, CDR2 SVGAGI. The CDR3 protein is CAAGIRTYEQYF. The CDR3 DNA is TGTGCCGCCGGGATCAGAACCTACGAGCAGTACTTC.

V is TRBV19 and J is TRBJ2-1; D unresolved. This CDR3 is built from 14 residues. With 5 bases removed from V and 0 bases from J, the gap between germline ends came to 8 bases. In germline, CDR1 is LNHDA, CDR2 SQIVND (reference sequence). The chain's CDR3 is CASSPASSYNEQFF. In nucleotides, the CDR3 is TGTGCCAGTAGTCCAGCTAGCTCCTACAATGAGCAGTTCTTC.

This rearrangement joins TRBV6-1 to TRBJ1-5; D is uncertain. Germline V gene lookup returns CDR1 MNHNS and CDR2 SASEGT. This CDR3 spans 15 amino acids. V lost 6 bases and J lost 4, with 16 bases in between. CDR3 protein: CASSLLNRPNQPQHF. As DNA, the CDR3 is TGTGCCAGCAGCCTCCTCAATCGGCCGAATCAGCCCCAGCATTTT.

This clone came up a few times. The CDR3 nucleotides read TGTGCCACCAGCAGAGACCCCTCCGCGCAGGCTGAAGCTTTCTTT. Encoded protein: CATSRDPSAQAEAFF. The J gene is TRBJ1-1, the V gene TRBV15; D is ambiguous. The CDR3 has 15 residues. CDR1 and CDR2 from the germline V gene are LNHNV and YYDKDF (reference sequence). Between the trimmed V and J ends, which lost 0 bases and 6 bases, there was a span of 14 bases.

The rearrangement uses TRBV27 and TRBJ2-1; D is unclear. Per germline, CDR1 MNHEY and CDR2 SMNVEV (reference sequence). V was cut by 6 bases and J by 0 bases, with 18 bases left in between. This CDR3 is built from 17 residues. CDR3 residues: CASSPGGGPSSYNEQFF. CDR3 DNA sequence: TGTGCCAGCAGCCCTGGTGGCGGCCCTAGCTCCTACAATGAGCAGTTCTTC.

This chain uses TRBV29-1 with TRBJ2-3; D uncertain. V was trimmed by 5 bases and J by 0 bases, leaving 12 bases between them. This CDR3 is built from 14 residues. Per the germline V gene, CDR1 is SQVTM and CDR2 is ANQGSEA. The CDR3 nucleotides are TGCAGCGTTTACGGTCTCGCTAGCACAGATACGCAGTATTTT. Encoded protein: CSVYGLASTDTQYF.

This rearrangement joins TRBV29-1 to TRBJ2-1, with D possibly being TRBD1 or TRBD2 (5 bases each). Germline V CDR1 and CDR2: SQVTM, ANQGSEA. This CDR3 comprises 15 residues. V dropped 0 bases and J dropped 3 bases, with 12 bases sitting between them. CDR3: CSVEDMGRSYNEQFF. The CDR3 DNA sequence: TGCAGCGTTGAAGATATGGGACGAAGCTACAATGAGCAGTTCTTC.

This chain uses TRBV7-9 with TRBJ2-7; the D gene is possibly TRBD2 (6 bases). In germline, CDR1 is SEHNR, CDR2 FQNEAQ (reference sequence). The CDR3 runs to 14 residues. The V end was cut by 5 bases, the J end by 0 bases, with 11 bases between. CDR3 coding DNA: TGTGCCAGCAGCCCAACGGGACTCTCCTACGAGCAGTACTTC. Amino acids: CASSPTGLSYEQYF.

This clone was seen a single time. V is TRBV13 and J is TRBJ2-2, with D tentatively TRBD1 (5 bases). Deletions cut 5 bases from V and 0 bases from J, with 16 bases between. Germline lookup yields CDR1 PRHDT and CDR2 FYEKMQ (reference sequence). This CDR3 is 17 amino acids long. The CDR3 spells CASSEYLQEANTGELFF. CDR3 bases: TGTGCCAGCAGCGAATATTTACAGGAAGCGAACACCGGGGAGCTGTTTTTT.

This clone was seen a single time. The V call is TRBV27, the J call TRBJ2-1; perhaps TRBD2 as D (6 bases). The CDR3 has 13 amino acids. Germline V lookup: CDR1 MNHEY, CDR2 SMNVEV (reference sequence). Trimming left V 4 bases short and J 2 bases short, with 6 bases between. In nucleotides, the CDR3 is TGTGCCAGCAGTTGGGGGGCCTACAATGAGCAGTTCTTC. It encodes CASSWGAYNEQFF.

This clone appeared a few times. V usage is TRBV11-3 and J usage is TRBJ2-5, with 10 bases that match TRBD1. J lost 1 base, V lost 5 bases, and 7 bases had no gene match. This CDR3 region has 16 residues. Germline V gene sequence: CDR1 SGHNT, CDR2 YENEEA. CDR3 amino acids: CASSPADRGVQETQYF. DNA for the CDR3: TGTGCCAGCAGCCCAGCGGACAGGGGGGTCCAAGAGACCCAGTACTTC.

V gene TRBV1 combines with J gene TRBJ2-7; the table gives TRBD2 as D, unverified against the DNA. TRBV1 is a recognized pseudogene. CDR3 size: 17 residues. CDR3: CTSSLPPGLANVDEQYF. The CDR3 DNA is TGCACCAGCAGCCTACCTCCGGGACTAGCGAACGTCGACGAGCAGTACTTC.

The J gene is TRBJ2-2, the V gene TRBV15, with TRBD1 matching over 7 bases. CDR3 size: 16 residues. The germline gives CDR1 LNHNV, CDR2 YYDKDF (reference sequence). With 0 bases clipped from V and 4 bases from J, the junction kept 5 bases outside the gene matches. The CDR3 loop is CATSRDGQEVTGELFF. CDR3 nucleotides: TGTGCCACCAGCAGAGATGGACAGGAGGTCACCGGGGAGCTGTTTTTT.